This TCR beta chain was identified in a study of CD8+CD57+ T cells in acquired aplastic anemia. As for the study in general: Quantities of DNA derived from sorted CD4+ and CD8+ cells averaged around 3.2 ug.

Whoever was chosen for sequencing had shown CD8+CD57+ cell expansion by flow cytometry. Using genomic DNA as the template, TCR beta VDJ and CDR3 profiling was carried out. In TCRdb, the reads were re-called with MiXCR into one record per CDR3 protein. The sample lists roughly 200,000 distinct CDR3 sequences; about 60% were seen once. About this clonotype itself: A single base separates this from a much larger clone, so it may be a read error. The conserved phenylalanine or tryptophan normally closing the CDR3 is absent here, so this likely arose from a read error.

Germline V gene data show CDR1 as LGHDT and CDR2 as YNNKEL (reference sequence). The V end lost 0 bases, the J end lost 1 base, and 7 bases lay between the germline ends. The CDR3 covers 14 residues. Sequenced sample: sorted CD4+, CD8+, or CD8+CD57+ T cells (not recorded which) from PBMCs. The clonotype was recovered from a human donor with aplastic anemia. The chain couples TRBV3-1 to TRBJ2-7, with D maybe TRBD2 (5 bases). In DNA, the CDR3 is TGTGCCAGCAGCCAAGAGGGGAGTTCCTACGAGCAGTACTTA. As protein: CASSQEGSSYEQYL.